These 23 T cell receptor beta chains came from one sample sequenced in a study of control samples from healthy donors and cancer patients. Profiled with immunoSEQ multiplex PCR; TCRdb holds only in-frame clones, not every one. The sample spans approximately 190,000 clones; the ten largest clones claim less than 2.5%. Source material: blood. The origin of the receptors is a woman aged 25 to 39 in good health.

This chain connects TRBV7-9 to TRBJ1-4, with D maybe TRBD1 (6 bases). Per the germline V gene, CDR1 is SEHNR and CDR2 is FQNEAQ (reference sequence). This CDR3 has 11 residues. V was shortened by 6 bases and J by 13 bases, with 12 bases between the two germline ends. CDR3 sequence (DNA): TGTGCCAGCAGTCAAGGACAGTCACTGTTTTTT. Translated: CASSQGQSLFF.

The chain has TRBV5-1 and TRBJ2-7; 7 nucleotides align to TRBD1. CDR1 and CDR2 from the germline V gene are SGHRS and YFSETQ. The junction had 15 bases not matched to a gene; V was cut back by 0 bases and J by 9 bases. CDR3 length equals 16 residues. The CDR3 DNA follows: TGCGCCAGCAGCTTGGGTCTTACAGGGGACATCAGGGGGCAGTACTTC. It encodes CASSLGLTGDIRGQYF. Supplemented by reference TRBV5-1 and TRBJ2-7, the full variable domain reads KAGVTQTPRYLIKTRGQQVTLSCSPISGHRSVSWYQQTPGQGLQFLFEYFSETQRNKGNFPGRFSGRQFSNSRSEMNVSTLELGDSALYLCASSLGLTGDIRGQYFGPGTRLTVT.

The chain carries TRBV7-6 and TRBJ2-7; TRBD2 aligns across 7 bases. Germline loops: CDR1 SGHVS, CDR2 FNYEAQ. This CDR3 is built from 15 residues. Trimming took 5 bases from V and 3 from J; bases not matched to a gene: 10. The CDR3 is CASSRSPGGGYEQYF. CDR3 nucleotide sequence: TGTGCCAGCAGCCGATCTCCAGGCGGGGGCTACGAGCAGTACTTC. Together with reference TRBV7-6 and TRBJ2-7, the CDR3 gives the full variable domain: GAGVSQSPRYKVTKRGQDVALRCDPISGHVSLYWYRQALGQGPEFLTYFNYEAQQDKSGLPNDRFSAERPEGSISTLTIQRTEQRDSAMYRCASSRSPGGGYEQYFGPGTRLTVT.

The chain couples TRBV30 to TRBJ2-2; 8 bases match TRBD2. The CDR3 loop spans 15 amino acids. J was trimmed by 7 bases and V by 4 bases; bases with no gene match: 11. Germline values: CDR1 GTSNPN, CDR2 SVGIG (reference sequence). CDR3 sequence reads: CAWTKRGGESGELFF. In nucleotides, the CDR3 is TGTGCCTGGACCAAACGGGGGGGCGAGAGCGGGGAGCTGTTTTTT.

V is TRBV19 and J is TRBJ1-5; D gene uncertain. This CDR3 has 12 amino acids. The ends were cut back, 1 base at V and 7 bases at J, with 5 bases in the middle. Germline lookup yields CDR1 LNHDA and CDR2 SQIVND (reference sequence). CDR3: CASSIGYQPQHF. DNA of the CDR3: TGTGCCAGTAGTATAGGATACCAGCCCCAGCATTTT.

V gene TRBV5-4 combines with J gene TRBJ1-6; D not certain. The CDR3 totals 13 residues. Germline loops: CDR1 SGHNT, CDR2 YYREEE (reference sequence). V lost 5 bases and J 8 bases, leaving 11 bases between the germline ends. CDR3 DNA: TGTGCCAGCAGGAAGGGTTTAGATTCACCCCTCCACTTT. Its protein product is CASRKGLDSPLHF.

The genes are TRBV15 and TRBJ1-6; 8 nucleotides align to TRBD1. CDR3 length: 15 residues. Germline V gives CDR1 LNHNV, CDR2 YYDKDF (reference sequence). J lost 9 bases, V lost 5 bases, and 9 bases had no gene match. CDR3 sequence (DNA): TGTGCCACCAGCTCCACCCGCAGGGGGCGTTCACCCCTCCACTTT. Translated: CATSSTRRGRSPLHF.

CDR3 sequence: CASSPGSATMNTEAFF. CDR3 nucleotides: TGTGCCAGCAGCCCCGGGTCGGCCACTATGAACACTGAAGCTTTCTTT. The chain couples TRBV3-1 (or the pseudogene TRBV3-2) to TRBJ1-1; unclear D gene. CDR3 length: 16 residues. Deletions cut 4 bases from V and 0 bases from J, with 15 bases between. In germline, CDR1 is LGHDT, CDR2 YNNKEL (reference sequence).

This sequence joins TRBV5-1 and TRBJ1-2; no clear D. V was clipped by 0 bases and J by 1 base, with 7 bases between them. Germline CDR1 is SGHRS and CDR2 is YFSETQ. There are 14 residues in the CDR3. The CDR3 sequence is CASSLGSDNYGYTF. The DNA for the CDR3 is TGCGCCAGCAGCTTGGGGTCAGATAACTATGGCTACACCTTC.

The CDR3 DNA sequence: TGTGCCAGCAGCCAAGACCGTGGGAGCACAGATACGCAGTATTTT. Its protein product is CASSQDRGSTDTQYF. The chain combines TRBV6-2 or TRBV6-3 with TRBJ2-3; D gene unclear. V lost 6 bases and J 0 bases, leaving 13 bases between the germline ends. This CDR3 comprises 15 residues. From germline, CDR1 is MNHEY and CDR2 SVGEGT.

V is TRBV5-5 and J is TRBJ2-4; possibly TRBD1 or TRBD2 for D (6 bases each). V was trimmed by 4 bases and J by 8 bases, leaving 16 bases between them. This CDR3 contains 14 residues. Germline V CDR1 and CDR2: SGHKS, YYEKEE (reference sequence). CDR3 amino acids: CASSDARGLYIQYF. CDR3 in DNA: TGTGCCAGCAGCGATGCACGGGGGCTGTACATTCAGTACTTC.

The J gene is TRBJ2-2, the V gene TRBV9; no definite D call. The CDR3 is 13 amino acids. V dropped 3 bases and J dropped 4 bases, with 7 bases sitting between them. Germline CDR1 and CDR2: SGDLS and YYNGEE. The chain's CDR3 is CASSAGSTGELFF. DNA for the CDR3: TGTGCCAGCAGCGCCGGTAGCACCGGGGAGCTGTTTTTT.

A word on this clone: This sample also contains other DNA sequences that code for the same CDR3. The chain uses TRBV12-3 or TRBV12-4 and TRBJ1-1; D is unclear. The CDR3 runs to 13 residues. The V and J ends lost 3 bases and 2 bases respectively, with 7 bases between them. The CDR3 region has the DNA TGTGCCAGCAGTTTGGGAGGCAACACTGAAGCTTTCTTT. Amino acids: CASSLGGNTEAFF.

V is TRBV6-5 and J is TRBJ2-7; tentatively, D is TRBD1 or TRBD2 (7 bases each). V lost 6 bases and J lost 4, with 13 bases in between. Per germline, CDR1 MNHEY and CDR2 SVGAGI. The CDR3 consists of 13 residues. The CDR3 DNA is TGTGCCAGCAGGAGACAGGGAGGGTACGAGCAGTACTTC. Translation: CASRRQGGYEQYF.

The chain uses TRBV28 and TRBJ2-7; D is unclear. Trimming took 3 bases from V and 4 from J, leaving 25 bases between them. Germline values: CDR1 MDHEN, CDR2 SYDVKM. The CDR3 runs to 18 residues. CDR3 protein: CASSFSPGLGSMAYEQYF. The DNA of the CDR3 is TGTGCCAGCAGTTTTAGTCCAGGATTGGGTAGTATGGCTTACGAGCAGTACTTC.

The chain links TRBV6-6 to TRBJ1-6, with a possible D match to TRBD1 (5 bases). The CDR3 contains 13 residues. Germline values: CDR1 MNHNY, CDR2 SVGAGI (reference sequence). V shed 10 bases and J shed 7 bases, with 14 bases lying between them. This CDR3 is CAIQDRGNSPLHF. The CDR3 DNA reads TGTGCCATACAGGACCGGGGAAATTCACCCCTCCACTTT.

The V call is TRBV10-3, the J call TRBJ2-5; 7 bases align to TRBD2. This CDR3 spans 18 amino acids. Looked up from germline, CDR1 is ENHRY and CDR2 is SYGVKD. Germline trimming cut 5 bases from V and 3 bases from J; bases unmatched to any gene: 18. The CDR3 spells CAISPEGRIRAGEETQYF. CDR3 DNA sequence: TGTGCCATCAGTCCCGAGGGTCGCATTAGGGCGGGGGAAGAGACCCAGTACTTC.

The CDR3 protein is CASSLSVSQPQHF. The CDR3, as DNA: TGTGCCAGCAGCTTAAGCGTAAGTCAGCCCCAGCATTTT. The chain links TRBV7-9 to TRBJ1-5; D gene ambiguous. This CDR3 has 13 residues. The V end lost 2 bases, the J end lost 6 bases, and 8 bases lay between the germline ends. Germline assignment: CDR1 SEHNR and CDR2 FQNEAQ (reference sequence). Full variable domain (outside the CDR3, taken from reference TRBV7-9 and TRBJ1-5): DTGVSQNPRHKITKRGQNVTFRCDPISEHNRLYWYRQTLGQGPEFLTYFQNEAQLEKSRLLSDRFSAERPKGSFSTLEIQRTEQGDSAMYLCASSLSVSQPQHFGDGTRLSIL.

The chain is built from TRBV28 and TRBJ1-4; 7 bases fit TRBD1. This CDR3 region has 14 residues. Losses at the gene ends were 5 bases for V and 7 bases for J; bases not matched to a gene: 7. Germline assignment: CDR1 MDHEN and CDR2 SYDVKM. The CDR3 sequence is CASSTQGVGEKLFF. Here the CDR3 DNA reads TGTGCCAGCAGTACCCAGGGGGTTGGTGAAAAACTGTTTTTT.

V and J are TRBV4-1 and TRBJ1-5; D is unclear. The germline CDR1 and CDR2 sequences are MGHRA and YSYEKL. The CDR3 runs to 18 residues. V shed 2 bases and J shed 6 bases, with 23 bases lying between them. CDR3 residues: CASSQKTLPPEWGQPQHF. CDR3 bases: TGCGCCAGCAGCCAAAAGACCTTGCCGCCTGAGTGGGGTCAGCCCCAGCATTTT.

The DNA for the CDR3 is TGCGCCAGCAGCCAGGTGTGGCAGCTTAATGAAAAACTGTTTTTT. Translating it yields CASSQVWQLNEKLFF. V and J are TRBV4-1 and TRBJ1-4, with D unresolved. The V gene lost 3 bases and the J gene lost 4 bases, with 12 bases spanning the gap. The CDR3 loop spans 15 amino acids. Germline V gene data show CDR1 as MGHRA and CDR2 as YSYEKL.

The CDR3 DNA reads TGTGCCACCTACAATCAGCCCCAGCATTTT. Protein: CATYNQPQHF. The rearrangement uses TRBV6-4 and TRBJ1-5; D unresolved. The germline V and J ends were trimmed by 10 bases and 3 bases, with 4 bases remaining between them. The CDR3 consists of 10 residues. In germline, CDR1 is MRHNA, CDR2 SNTAGT.

The rearrangement links TRBV12-3 or TRBV12-4 to TRBJ1-2; no reliable D call. The CDR3 runs to 13 residues. Trimming pared 3 bases from V and 8 bases from J, leaving 13 bases between. DNA of the CDR3: TGTGCCAGCAGTTTTCCGGGTACTGGCGGCTACACCTTC. Residues: CASSFPGTGGYTF.